Sequencing of this T cell receptor beta chain was carried out in a study of blood T cell repertoires in COVID-19. Study-wide context: There were acute and convalescent COVID-19 samples, and they came from the United States, Italy and Spain. Nucleic acid was either cDNA or gDNA, and it came from T cells, B-cell-depleted T cells, or PBMCs.

Patients in Seattle were enrolled during active infection, then followed longitudinally. The CDR3 covers 16 residues. Losses at the gene ends were 4 bases for V and 1 base for J; bases not matched to a gene: 8. Per the germline V gene, CDR1 is LNHDA and CDR2 is SQIVND (reference sequence). Authors' processing steps: Nucleated cell number was recorded as an estimate derived from reference gene primer amplification. Assay: immunoSEQ multiplex PCR; the TCRdb copy retains only in-frame clones and omits some. For V, J and clone size, that table is used; D and trimming come from the DNA. The repertoire holds more than 350,000 clones, with more than 70% as singletons.

Sequencing was performed on peripheral blood. The chain joins TRBV19 to TRBJ1-1; 8 nucleotides match TRBD1. This receptor was obtained from a woman aged 25 to 39 with COVID-19, enrolled during active disease. The CDR3, as DNA: TGTGCCAGTAGTAAAAGAACCGGGACAGGGAACACTGAAGCTTTCTTT. Translating gives CASSKRTGTGNTEAFF.